Each of the 25 T cell receptor beta chains below was sequenced from the same sample in a study of regulatory T cells in long-lasting Graves disease. This sample's time point: newly diagnosed GD, antithyroid drugs for less than 3 months. The TCR library was prepared using RNA isolated from PBMCs. iRepertoire HTBI primers and Arm-PCR of CDR3 regions built TCR beta libraries. A single record per CDR3 protein comes from TCRdb applying MiXCR to the multiplex PCR reads. The table records 400,000 to 500,000 distinct CDR3 sequences, 14% to 15% of them present only once. The same data also went into a second study, on T cells in Graves' hyperthyroidism and ophthalmopathy.

Sequenced here: peripheral blood mononuclear cells (PBMCs), sampled at new diagnosis, from a patient treated with antithyroid drugs. The receptors originated from a woman in her 30s with Graves disease.

The chain employs TRBV3-1 and TRBJ2-6; unclear D gene. This CDR3 has 16 residues. V lost 0 bases and J 0 bases, leaving 6 bases between the germline ends. From germline, CDR1 is LGHDT and CDR2 YNNKEL (reference sequence). The CDR3 coding sequence is TGTGCCAGCAGCCAAGAAAGAGTCTCTGGGGCCAACGTCCTGACTTTC. Encoded protein: CASSQERVSGANVLTF.

This clonotype was counted at least ten times. The V call is TRBV4-1, the J call TRBJ2-1; 8 bases are shared with TRBD2. Germline CDR1 is MGHRA and CDR2 is YSYEKL. V lost 4 bases and J lost 8; bases outside the gene matches: 13. This CDR3 is 16 amino acids long. The CDR3 spells CASSPVAGLGTYEQFF. In nucleotides, the CDR3 is TGCGCCAGCAGCCCCGTGGCGGGACTAGGTACCTATGAGCAGTTCTTC.

Note on this clonotype: This may come from a read error, since a much larger clone is one base off. The V and J genes are TRBV3-1 and TRBJ1-2, with D possibly matching TRBD1 (5 bases). This CDR3 contains 15 residues. Germline CDR1 and CDR2: LGHDT and YNNKEL (reference sequence). The CDR3 spells CGSSQVGTQDYGYTF. CDR3 nucleotide sequence: TGTGGCAGCAGCCAAGTAGGGACTCAAGACTATGGCTACACCTTC.

This clonotype has a handful of counts. V and J are TRBV12-5 and TRBJ2-1, with D maybe TRBD1 (6 bases). V gave up 2 bases and J gave up 2 bases, with 13 bases separating them. CDR1 and CDR2 (germline): LGHNT, FRNRAP. The CDR3 is made up of 16 amino acids. The CDR3 protein is CASGLSRDIAYNEQFF. CDR3 sequence (DNA): TGTGCTAGTGGTTTGTCACGGGACATCGCCTACAATGAGCAGTTCTTC.

Ten or more counts support this clonotype. This chain connects TRBV20-1 to TRBJ2-7; 11 bases line up with TRBD2. The CDR3 totals 13 residues. V was pared by 3 bases and J by 5 bases, with 3 bases of the junction left unmatched. Germline values: CDR1 DFQATT, CDR2 SNEGSKA (reference sequence). CDR3 DNA sequence: TGCAGTGCTAGTCTGACTAGCGGGAACGAGCAGTACTTC. Translation: CSASLTSGNEQYF.

This clonotype occurred many times. The chain carries TRBV28 and TRBJ2-5; 12 bases are a match to TRBD2. Unmatched junction bases numbered 6, after V lost 6 bases and J lost 4 bases. The CDR3 is 15 residues long. The germline V gene encodes CDR1 MDHEN and CDR2 SYDVKM. The CDR3 nucleotides read TGTGCCAGCAGCCAACTAGCGGGAGGAGGAGAGACCCAGTACTTC. Translated: CASSQLAGGGETQYF. Full variable domain (outside the CDR3, taken from reference TRBV28 and TRBJ2-5): DVKVTQSSRYLVKRTGEKVFLECVQDMDHENMFWYRQDPGLGLRLIYFSYDVKMKEKGDIPEGYSVSREKKERFSLILESASTNQTSMYLCASSQLAGGGETQYFGPGTRLLVL.

In its sample, this clonotype was seen a few times. This rearrangement joins TRBV20-1 to TRBJ2-1; D gene unclear. With the DNA end fitting TRBJ2-7 better, the J assignment may be wrong. The V gene's germline CDR1 is DFQATT and CDR2 SNEGSKA (reference sequence). The CDR3 has 11 amino acids. The CDR3 sequence is CSAGEAYEQYF. The CDR3 nucleotides read TGCAGTGCTGGCGAAGCCTACGAGCAGTACTTC.

In this sample, this clonotype turned up many times. The V call is TRBV18, the J call TRBJ1-3; D is possibly TRBD1 (6 bases). The V end lost 4 bases, the J end lost 0 bases, and 19 bases lay between the germline ends. Germline V gives CDR1 KGHSH, CDR2 LQKENI. This CDR3 has 18 amino acids. The CDR3 DNA reads TGTGCCAGCTCACAAATGCCGGGACAACCAAACTCTGGAAACACCATATATTTT. This codes for CASSQMPGQPNSGNTIYF. Complete variable domain (other parts from reference TRBV18 and TRBJ1-3): NAGVMQNPRHLVRRRGQEARLRCSPMKGHSHVYWYRQLPEEGLKFMVYLQKENIIDESGMPKERFSAEFPKEGPSILRIQQVVRGDSAAYFCASSQMPGQPNSGNTIYFGEGSWLTVV.

Remarks on this clonotype: This sequence may be a read error, since a much larger clone differs from it by one base. J is TRBJ1-6 and V is TRBV5-1; D remains unclear. The CDR3 extends over 15 amino acids. V lost 1 base, J lost 7 bases, and 12 bases lay in between. The germline gives CDR1 SGHRS, CDR2 YFSETQ. CDR3 sequence: CASSLCSPLNSPLHF. Here the CDR3 DNA reads TGCGCCAGCAGCTTGTGCAGCCCCTTGAATTCACCCCTCCACTTT.

This clonotype has a count of ten or more. The chain joins TRBV20-1 to TRBJ2-5; a weak D match, TRBD1 (6 bases). The CDR3 runs 17 residues. Trimming removed 0 bases from V and 5 bases from J, with 22 bases in between. From germline, CDR1 is DFQATT and CDR2 SNEGSKA (reference sequence). The DNA for the CDR3 is TGCAGTGCTAGAGAGGTGGCAGGGGTCTCCTTAAGGGAGACCCAGTACTTC. Its translation: CSAREVAGVSLRETQYF.

CDR3: CASRGDTPSSYEQYF. DNA for the CDR3: TGTGCCAGCAGGGGGGACACGCCGAGCTCCTACGAGCAGTACTTC. The chain uses TRBV2 and TRBJ2-7; a possible D gene is TRBD1 (6 bases). Germline V gene data show CDR1 as SNHLY and CDR2 as FYNNEI. CDR3 length: 15 residues. V dropped 6 bases and J dropped 0 bases, with 15 bases sitting between them.

Only a few counts were recorded for this clonotype. The chain carries TRBV28 and TRBJ1-3; the D gene is possibly TRBD1 (5 bases). CDR3 length: 15 residues. The V gene lost 4 bases and the J gene lost 5 bases, with 15 bases spanning the gap. Germline V gene data show CDR1 as MDHEN and CDR2 as SYDVKM. CDR3 residues: CASSSHQTARNTIYF. The CDR3 DNA reads TGTGCCAGCAGTTCACACCAGACAGCCCGAAACACCATATATTTT.

With regard to this clonotype: A far larger clone is one nucleotide away, so this likely arose from a read error. V gene TRBV5-1 combines with J gene TRBJ2-1; 9 nucleotides match TRBD2. This CDR3 comprises 14 residues. Germline V lookup: CDR1 SGHRS, CDR2 YFSETQ. J gave up 9 bases and V 3 bases, and 7 bases lay outside the gene matches. CDR3 amino acids: CASSWSVAGVEQFF. The CDR3 coding sequence is TGCGCCAGCAGCTGGTCGGTAGCGGGAGTTGAGCAGTTCTTC.

This sequence joins TRBV30 and TRBJ1-5; D unclear. This CDR3 has 16 residues. The V end was cut by 0 bases, the J end by 6 bases, with 18 bases between. CDR1 is GTSNPN and CDR2 is SVGIG in the germline V gene (reference sequence). CDR3 protein: CAWSVGVESVGQPQHF. The CDR3 coding sequence is TGTGCCTGGAGTGTAGGTGTCGAGTCGGTTGGTCAGCCCCAGCATTTT.

Many counts were recorded for this clonotype. The J gene is TRBJ2-2, the V gene TRBV29-1; D possibly corresponds to TRBD2 (6 bases). CDR1 and CDR2 from the germline V gene are SQVTM and ANQGSEA. The CDR3 has 12 residues. Trimming removed 3 bases from V and 5 bases from J, with 7 bases in between. The CDR3 DNA follows: TGCAGCGTTGAGCGGGGTACCGGGGAGCTGTTTTTT. This translates into CSVERGTGELFF.

The chain uses TRBV24-1 and TRBJ2-6; tentatively, D is TRBD1 (6 bases). The germline gives CDR1 KGHDR, CDR2 SFDVKD. The CDR3 is made up of 17 amino acids. With 5 bases removed from V and 4 bases from J, the gap between germline ends came to 17 bases. The CDR3 DNA sequence: TGTGCCACCAGTGTAGGGGACAAAGTTTTGGGGGCCAACGTCCTGACTTTC. It encodes CATSVGDKVLGANVLTF.

At least ten counts were recorded for this clonotype. This chain uses TRBV27 with TRBJ2-7; 8 nucleotides match TRBD1. CDR1 and CDR2 (germline): MNHEY, SMNVEV (reference sequence). The trim removed 9 bases at V and 4 bases at J, leaving 11 bases unmatched. The CDR3 loop spans 14 amino acids. The DNA for the CDR3 is TGTGCCAGTGGAACCGCAGGGGGCCTATACGAGCAGTACTTC. Its translation: CASGTAGGLYEQYF.

A few counts support this clonotype. The chain carries TRBV12-3 or TRBV12-4 and TRBJ2-1; a possible D gene is TRBD1 (5 bases). The CDR3 runs to 14 residues. Trimming removed 5 bases from V and 7 bases from J, with 15 bases in between. CDR3: CASSQIHPGNEQFF. The DNA for the CDR3 is TGTGCCAGCAGTCAAATCCACCCAGGGAATGAGCAGTTCTTC.

This chain joins TRBV12-3 or TRBV12-4 and TRBJ2-2; unclear D gene. This CDR3 spans 13 amino acids. V lost 3 bases, J lost 5 bases, and 7 bases lay in between. The CDR3 sequence: CASSFGTTGELFF. The CDR3 region has the DNA TGTGCCAGCAGTTTCGGAACGACCGGGGAGCTGTTTTTT.

This clonotype has a count of ten or more. This rearrangement joins TRBV20-1 to TRBJ2-1; 8 bases fit TRBD2. Germline V CDR1 and CDR2: DFQATT, SNEGSKA (reference sequence). V was clipped by 0 bases and J by 15 bases; unmatched bases: 7. The CDR3 is 12 amino acids. The CDR3 sequence is CSARDQASGWFF. The CDR3 DNA reads TGCAGTGCTAGAGATCAGGCTAGCGGGTGGTTCTTC.

This clonotype showed up many times. The CDR3 region has the DNA TGCAGCGTTGAAGATCCCTGGGGACAGGCCTTCACAGATACGCAGTATTTT. Protein sequence: CSVEDPWGQAFTDTQYF. The chain is built from TRBV29-1 and TRBJ2-3; 8 bases fit TRBD1. Germline V lookup: CDR1 SQVTM, CDR2 ANQGSEA. The CDR3 is 17 residues long. The trim removed 0 bases at V and 2 bases at J, leaving 10 bases unmatched.

V usage is TRBV29-1 and J usage is TRBJ1-2; D gene uncertain. Trimming shortened V by 4 bases and J by 4 bases, and 13 bases separated the two germline ends. Germline V lookup: CDR1 SQVTM, CDR2 ANQGSEA. This CDR3 is built from 13 residues. DNA of the CDR3: TGCAGCGTTGGTCTTCAATCGGCCTATGGCTACACCTTC. Amino acids: CSVGLQSAYGYTF.

Details on this clonotype: A read error likely explains this, since a far larger clone differs by one base. This chain joins TRBV7-9 and TRBJ2-1; 7 positions agree with TRBD1. V lost 6 bases to trimming and J lost 10 bases; unmatched junction nucleotides: 6. Germline CDR1 SEHNR, CDR2 FQNEAQ (reference sequence). The CDR3 extends over 12 amino acids. CDR3 loop: CASSDRAYEQFF. CDR3 nucleotides: TGTGCCAGCAGTGACAGGGCCTACGAGCAGTTCTTC.

A few counts support this clonotype. A much bigger clone sits one base away, suggesting this may be a read error. This chain connects TRBV11-2 to TRBJ2-7, with D possibly TRBD1 on 6 matching bases. Germline assignment: CDR1 SGHAT and CDR2 FQNNGV. This CDR3 has 14 amino acids. The CDR3 nucleotides are TGTGCCAACAGCCTCACTGGACAGCCCTACGAGCAGTACTTC. Translation: CANSLTGQPYEQYF. The variable domain in full, completed from reference TRBV11-2 and TRBJ2-7, reads EAGVAQSPRYKIIEKRQSVAFWCNPISGHATLYWYQQILGQGPKLLIQFQNNGVVDDSQLPKDRFSAERLKGVDSTLKIQPAKLEDSAVYLCANSLTGQPYEQYFGPGTRLTVT.

This chain links TRBV29-1 with TRBJ2-5; D call uncertain. The CDR3 has 12 amino acids. Per the germline V gene, CDR1 is SQVTM and CDR2 is ANQGSEA. Trimming removed 5 bases at V and 1 base at J, with 8 bases between. For the CDR3, the DNA is TGCAGCGTTATCACTCTCCAAGAGACCCAGTACTTC. Translated, it gives CSVITLQETQYF.